One and the same sample provided the 31 T cell receptor beta chains below, sequenced in a study of neoadjuvant nivolumab and ipilimumab in lung cancer. The assay was immunoSEQ multiplex PCR, and TCRdb's table has in-frame clones only and misses some. Of 45,000 to 55,000 clones listed, about 89% are singletons. This specimen consisted of blood, obtained before neoadjuvant nivolumab, alone or with ipilimumab. Source of these receptors: an adult with non-small cell lung cancer. Some clones in this sample may be carry-over from other donors' samples.

The genes are TRBV9 and TRBJ2-7; a possible D gene is TRBD2 (5 bases). In germline, CDR1 is SGDLS, CDR2 YYNGEE. This CDR3 is 16 amino acids long. V lost 1 base and J 0 bases, leaving 14 bases between the germline ends. The CDR3 sequence is CASSVRGATSSYEQYF. In DNA form, the CDR3 reads TGTGCCAGCAGCGTACGGGGAGCGACGAGCTCCTACGAGCAGTACTTC.

The chain recombines TRBV5-1 with TRBJ2-3, with 11 bases that match TRBD2. The CDR3 spans 20 residues. CDR1 SGHRS and CDR2 YFSETQ come from the germline V gene. The junction had 17 bases not matched to a gene; V was cut back by 0 bases and J by 5 bases. The CDR3 reads CASSLGRLITSGRSRDTQYF. The CDR3 nucleotides are TGCGCCAGCAGCTTGGGTCGCCTCATTACTAGCGGGAGAAGTAGAGATACGCAGTATTTT.

The genes are TRBV7-8 and TRBJ2-5; 7 nucleotides match TRBD2. The CDR3 contains 15 residues. V shed 2 bases and J 4 bases; nucleotides not matched to a gene: 7. CDR1 and CDR2 from the germline V gene are SGHVS and FQNEAQ. The CDR3 reads CASSLIRGEGETQYF. In nucleotides, the CDR3 is TGTGCCAGCAGCTTAATCCGAGGGGAGGGAGAGACCCAGTACTTC.

This clone was detected only once. The V call is TRBV6-5, the J call TRBJ2-2; D not certain. Trimming stripped 0 bases from V and 1 base from J, with 6 bases between. CDR1 is MNHEY, CDR2 SVGAGI, per germline. CDR3 length equals 15 residues. In DNA, the CDR3 is TGTGCCAGCAGTTACTCTACAGAGAACACCGGGGAGCTGTTTTTT. Translated: CASSYSTENTGELFF.

The genes are TRBV5-5 and TRBJ2-2; no reliable D call. V lost 2 bases and J 0 bases, leaving 8 bases between the germline ends. Germline CDR1 reads SGHKS; CDR2 reads YYEKEE (reference sequence). This CDR3 spans 15 amino acids. The CDR3 reads CASSLFGTNTGELFF. The CDR3 DNA reads TGTGCCAGCAGCTTATTTGGGACGAACACCGGGGAGCTGTTTTTT.

The V and J genes are TRBV2 and TRBJ2-2; maybe TRBD2 (5 bases). Looked up from germline, CDR1 is SNHLY and CDR2 is FYNNEI. Trimming took 4 bases from V and 6 from J, leaving 12 bases between them. The CDR3 consists of 14 residues. The CDR3, as DNA: TGTGCCAGCAGTGTGATAGGGAGCCCCGGGGAGCTGTTTTTT. Encoded protein: CASSVIGSPGELFF.

This clone was detected a few times. The genes are TRBV5-4 and TRBJ1-2; 10 bases align to TRBD1. The germline V gene has CDR1 SGHNT and CDR2 YYREEE (reference sequence). With 6 bases clipped from V and 7 bases from J, the junction kept 12 bases outside the gene matches. The CDR3 is 15 amino acids. The CDR3 loop reads CASKPQLGQGFGYTF. The DNA for the CDR3 is TGTGCCAGCAAACCCCAGCTGGGACAGGGGTTTGGCTACACCTTC.

The CDR3 bases are TGTGCCACCCAGAGGGGGGGGCTAGCCAAAAACATTCAGTACTTC. Its protein product is CATQRGGLAKNIQYF. The rearrangement uses TRBV6-5 and TRBJ2-4; D may be TRBD2 (7 bases). Germline-derived CDR1 and CDR2 are MNHEY and SVGAGI. Trimming cost V 10 bases and J 0 bases, with 16 bases left between them. CDR3 length: 15 residues.

The chain uses TRBV5-1 and TRBJ2-5; the match to TRBD2 covers 14 bases. Germline assignment: CDR1 SGHRS and CDR2 YFSETQ. V shed 6 bases, J shed 4 bases, and the junction held 8 bases outside the gene matches. The CDR3 extends over 16 amino acids. CDR3 bases: TGCGCCAGCACAGCTATCGGACTAGCGGGAGGAGAGACCCAGTACTTC. The encoded protein is CASTAIGLAGGETQYF.

The chain has TRBV18 and TRBJ1-5; 9 bases line up with TRBD1. The length of the CDR3 is 16 residues. Trimming cost V 6 bases and J 0 bases; bases outside gene matches: 6. Germline CDR1 reads KGHSH; CDR2 reads LQKENI. Here the CDR3 DNA reads TGTGCCAGCTCGGCTGGGACAGGGCTTAGCAATCAGCCCCAGCATTTT. Translation gives CASSAGTGLSNQPQHF.

J is TRBJ2-3 and V is TRBV18; 13 bases fit TRBD2. V lost 3 bases, J lost 3 bases, and 9 bases stayed unmatched. CDR3 size: 18 residues. In germline, CDR1 is KGHSH, CDR2 LQKENI. The CDR3 loop is CASSPGTSGRAETDTQYF. CDR3 bases: TGTGCCAGCTCACCCGGCACTAGCGGGAGGGCCGAGACAGATACGCAGTATTTT. The full variable domain, its missing parts supplied by reference TRBV18 and TRBJ2-3, is NAGVMQNPRHLVRRRGQEARLRCSPMKGHSHVYWYRQLPEEGLKFMVYLQKENIIDESGMPKERFSAEFPKEGPSILRIQQVVRGDSAAYFCASSPGTSGRAETDTQYFGPGTRLTVL.

The chain joins TRBV6-1 to TRBJ2-7; no firm D call. The CDR3 runs to 15 residues. Trimming removed 1 base from V and 3 bases from J, with 13 bases in between. CDR1 is MNHNS and CDR2 is SASEGT in the germline V gene. Written as DNA, the CDR3 is TGTGCCAGCAGTGAAGGGGATAGCTTTGGCTACGAGCAGTACTTC. It encodes CASSEGDSFGYEQYF.

This rearrangement joins TRBV6-4 to TRBJ2-3; no definite D call. The CDR3 contains 12 residues. The V gene lost 6 bases and the J gene lost 3 bases, with 7 bases spanning the gap. The germline CDR1 and CDR2 sequences are MRHNA and SNTAGT. The CDR3 spells CASRVGTDTQYF. The CDR3 region has the DNA TGTGCCAGCAGAGTTGGGACAGATACGCAGTATTTT.

This sequence joins TRBV6-1 and TRBJ2-3, with 8 bases fitting TRBD2. With 4 bases clipped from V and 2 bases from J, the junction kept 5 bases outside the gene matches. This CDR3 is built from 15 residues. The germline V gene encodes CDR1 MNHNS and CDR2 SASEGT. In DNA form, the CDR3 reads TGTGCCAGCAGTGTCACTAGCGGATACACAGATACGCAGTATTTT. As protein: CASSVTSGYTDTQYF.

This chain connects TRBV6-5 to TRBJ2-2; 9 bases align to TRBD2. Germline assignment: CDR1 MNHEY and CDR2 SVGAGI. The CDR3 consists of 14 residues. V lost 0 bases and J lost 7; bases outside the gene matches: 0. The CDR3 loop reads CASSYSTSGGELFF. In DNA, the CDR3 is TGTGCCAGCAGTTACTCGACTAGCGGCGGGGAGCTGTTTTTT.

The chain has TRBV7-9 and TRBJ2-4; D gene unclear. The CDR3 totals 14 residues. From germline, CDR1 is SEHNR and CDR2 FQNEAQ (reference sequence). Trimming cost V 0 bases and J 2 bases, with 5 bases left between them. The DNA of the CDR3 is TGTGCCAGCAGCTTAGCAGGTACCAAAAACATTCAGTACTTC. It specifies CASSLAGTKNIQYF.

The chain joins TRBV4-3 to TRBJ2-3, with 7 bases lining up with TRBD2. This CDR3 has 15 residues. Germline-derived CDR1 and CDR2 are LGHNA and YSLEER. V dropped 0 bases and J dropped 8; count of bases not matched to a gene: 8. The CDR3 reads CASSQEAGRESTQYF. The CDR3 DNA follows: TGCGCCAGCAGCCAAGAAGCGGGGCGGGAGAGTACGCAGTATTTT.

J is TRBJ2-7 and V is TRBV28; D might be TRBD1 (6 bases). CDR3 length equals 15 residues. Trimming removed 6 bases at V and 0 bases at J, with 15 bases between. The germline V gene has CDR1 MDHEN and CDR2 SYDVKM. CDR3 sequence reads: CASSSPGHNSYEQYF. CDR3 sequence (DNA): TGTGCCAGCAGCTCACCGGGACATAACTCCTACGAGCAGTACTTC. The whole variable domain, remainder taken from reference TRBV28 and TRBJ2-7, is DVKVTQSSRYLVKRTGEKVFLECVQDMDHENMFWYRQDPGLGLRLIYFSYDVKMKEKGDIPEGYSVSREKKERFSLILESASTNQTSMYLCASSSPGHNSYEQYFGPGTRLTVT.

This clone has only one observation. The genes are TRBV7-9 and TRBJ2-1; 13 bases line up with TRBD2. CDR1 is SEHNR, CDR2 FQNEAQ, per germline (reference sequence). This CDR3 has 14 residues. CDR3 nucleotide sequence: TGTGCTACGCCCCCGACTAGCGGGAGGAATGAGCAGTTCTTC. This encodes CATPPTSGRNEQFF. Looking up the rest from reference TRBV7-9 and TRBJ2-1 gives the full variable domain: DTGVSQNPRHKITKRGQNVTFRCDPISEHNRLYWYRQTLGQGPEFLTYFQNEAQLEKSRLLSDRFSAERPKGSFSTLEIQRTEQGDSAMYLCATPPTSGRNEQFFGPGTRLTVL.

The V call is TRBV11-2, the J call TRBJ2-7, with D tentatively TRBD1 (6 bases). Germline CDR1 SGHAT, CDR2 FQNNGV. Trimming removed 1 base at V and 6 bases at J, with 10 bases between. This CDR3 spans 13 amino acids. The CDR3 DNA reads as TGTGCCAGCAGCTTAGTTCAAGGGGGCGAGCAGTACTTC. Translated, it gives CASSLVQGGEQYF.

Worth noting for this clone: The junction does not match germline at one end; this may be a read error. The rearrangement links TRBV7-7 to TRBJ1-3; possibly TRBD1 for D (5 bases). Germline V lookup: CDR1 SSHAT, CDR2 FNYEAQ (reference sequence). CDR3 length: 15 amino acids. CDR3 nucleotides: TGTGCTAGCAGCTTAGCCGCGACAGCTGGAAACACCATATATTTT. The encoded protein is CASSLAATAGNTIYF.

The chain combines TRBV27 with TRBJ2-5; 9 nucleotides match TRBD2. Germline values: CDR1 MNHEY, CDR2 SMNVEV (reference sequence). This CDR3 spans 14 amino acids. V lost 8 bases, J lost 4 bases, and 8 bases stayed unmatched. The chain's CDR3 is CASGRGGRGETQYF. The CDR3 DNA is TGTGCCAGCGGGCGTGGCGGGAGGGGAGAGACCCAGTACTTC.

The J gene is TRBJ1-1, the V gene TRBV18; 8 bases map to TRBD1. This CDR3 comprises 13 residues. Per germline, CDR1 KGHSH and CDR2 LQKENI. Trimming took 2 bases from V and 5 from J; bases not matched to a gene: 1. CDR3 residues: CASSPDRGTEAFF. CDR3 coding DNA: TGTGCCAGCTCACCAGACAGGGGTACTGAAGCTTTCTTT.

This clone was recorded only once. This chain uses TRBV30 with TRBJ2-7; a weak D match, TRBD1 (6 bases). The V gene lost 0 bases and the J gene lost 9 bases, with 12 bases spanning the gap. This CDR3 has 12 residues. In germline, CDR1 is GTSNPN, CDR2 SVGIG (reference sequence). CDR3 sequence (DNA): TGTGCCTGGAGTGTACTGTCAGGGGCGCAGTACTTC. Its protein is CAWSVLSGAQYF.

The chain couples TRBV18 to TRBJ1-1; TRBD1 might be the D (5 bases). The germline V and J ends were trimmed by 0 bases and 0 bases, with 11 bases remaining between them. The CDR3 extends over 16 amino acids. Germline V gene lookup returns CDR1 KGHSH and CDR2 LQKENI. This CDR3 reads CASSPPSTDMNTEAFF. The DNA of the CDR3 is TGTGCCAGCTCACCACCGTCGACAGATATGAACACTGAAGCTTTCTTT.

This rearrangement joins TRBV19 to TRBJ1-1, with unresolved D. The CDR3 runs to 12 residues. The V gene's germline CDR1 is LNHDA and CDR2 SQIVND (reference sequence). The V end lost 5 bases, the J end lost 8 bases, and 12 bases lay between the germline ends. DNA for the CDR3: TGTGCCAGTAGTCCAACTGCTGGGGAAGCTTTCTTT. The encoded protein is CASSPTAGEAFF. Using reference TRBV19 and TRBJ1-1 for the parts outside the CDR3, the full variable domain is DGGITQSPKYLFRKEGQNVTLSCEQNLNHDAMYWYRQDPGQGLRLIYYSQIVNDFQKGDIAEGYSVSREKKESFPLTVTSAQKNPTAFYLCASSPTAGEAFFGQGTRLTVV.

This clone was detected only once. The chain links TRBV7-9 to TRBJ2-2; D perhaps matches TRBD1 (6 bases). This CDR3 contains 15 residues. Trimming left V 5 bases short and J 0 bases short, with 10 bases between. Germline V gene data show CDR1 as SEHNR and CDR2 as FQNEAQ (reference sequence). This CDR3 is CASSLRQANTGELFF. CDR3 DNA: TGTGCCAGCAGCCTAAGACAGGCGAACACCGGGGAGCTGTTTTTT.

The chain carries TRBV5-4 and TRBJ2-7; TRBD2 is a possible D gene (6 bases). CDR1 SGHNT and CDR2 YYREEE come from the germline V gene (reference sequence). The CDR3 covers 15 residues. Trimming removed 0 bases from V and 0 bases from J, with 10 bases in between. CDR3 protein: CASSLASGSSYEQYF. The CDR3 nucleotides read TGTGCCAGCAGCTTGGCCTCCGGGAGCTCCTACGAGCAGTACTTC.

The chain joins TRBV9 to TRBJ1-3; 7 bases match TRBD1. Germline V gives CDR1 SGDLS, CDR2 YYNGEE. The CDR3 loop spans 16 amino acids. The trim removed 3 bases at V and 3 bases at J, leaving 9 bases unmatched. The DNA for the CDR3 is TGTGCCAGCAGCGGAACCAGGGGGACTATTGGAAACACCATATATTTT. It specifies CASSGTRGTIGNTIYF. Full variable domain (missing parts from reference TRBV9 and TRBJ1-3): DSGVTQTPKHLITATGQRVTLRCSPRSGDLSVYWYQQSLDQGLQFLIQYYNGEERAKGNILERFSAQQFPDLHSELNLSSLELGDSALYFCASSGTRGTIGNTIYFGEGSWLTVV.

V gene TRBV6-1 combines with J gene TRBJ1-1; a weak D match, TRBD1 (6 bases). The CDR3 is 13 residues long. Looked up from germline, CDR1 is MNHNS and CDR2 is SASEGT. V lost 9 bases to trimming and J lost 3 bases, with 14 bases between them. CDR3 DNA: TGTGCCAGTCGCACAGGGCGGGACACTGAAGCTTTCTTT. It translates to CASRTGRDTEAFF.

This rearrangement joins TRBV4-3 to TRBJ1-1; 9 bases are shared with TRBD1. CDR3 size: 17 residues. Germline V gene lookup returns CDR1 LGHNA and CDR2 YSLEER. V lost 1 base, J lost 1 base, and 7 bases stayed unmatched. The CDR3 coding sequence is TGCGCCAGCAGCCAAGCCGGACAGGGGATGGCGAACACTGAAGCTTTCTTT. Translating gives CASSQAGQGMANTEAFF.